The clone carrying this T cell receptor beta chain was picked up many times. Its antigen is not identified. This entry belongs to a study of Graves' ophthalmopathy and Graves' hyperthyroidism. Study-level findings and limits: Its predictions of ophthalmopathy progression gave the model roughly 71% sensitivity and approximately 72% specificity.

CDR3 regions of TCR beta were amplified from RNA transcripts. HTBI-primed first-round RT-PCR preceded second-round multiplex PCR. MiXCR, run by TCRdb on the multiplex PCR reads, gives a single entry per CDR3 protein. The table records some 350,000 distinct CDR3 sequences, 17% of them present only once. Sequenced material: peripheral blood. The sequence was obtained from an adult woman with stable Graves' hyperthyroidism.

CDR3 coding DNA: TGTGCCAGCAGCTCGAGACTAGCGGGAGGGCCGAACCAAGAGACCCAGTACTTC. Protein product: CASSSRLAGGPNQETQYF. The genes are TRBV7-2 and TRBJ2-5; 14 nucleotides line up with TRBD2. V lost 4 bases to trimming and J lost 0 bases; unmatched junction nucleotides: 7. The CDR3 sequence is 18 residues long. CDR1 and CDR2 from the germline V gene are SGHTA and FQGNSA.